This T cell receptor (beta chain) was identified during a study of early T cells in non-severe SARS-CoV-2 infection. Overall study: Unpaired chains resulted from sequencing bulk RNA of unsorted whole blood.

Findings and limits, study-wide: Matching against VDJdb likely underestimated virus-specific expansions, favoring anti-spike CD8.

Attachment of unique molecular identifiers to individual cDNA molecules was performed. Via MiXCR, TCRdb re-called the 5' RACE reads, giving one row per CDR3 protein. Of 59,000 or so distinct CDR3 sequences listed, over 10% were seen once; the top ten hold 1.3% to 1.5%. As concerns this clonotype: Its target is not known.

V was shortened by 2 bases and J by 3 bases, with 2 bases between the two germline ends. Germline CDR1 is SGHTA and CDR2 is FQGNSA. This CDR3 contains 12 residues. This receptor was obtained from an adult who was a healthcare worker with PCR-confirmed SARS-CoV-2 infection or an uninfected control (not recorded which). The genes are TRBV7-2 and TRBJ2-4; D not certain. The source material was whole blood, sampled at baseline. CDR3 nucleotides: TGTGCCAGCAGCTTATTCAAAAACATTCAGTACTTC. It translates to CASSLFKNIQYF. Looking up the rest from reference TRBV7-2 and TRBJ2-4 gives the full variable domain: GAGVSQSPSNKVTEKGKDVELRCDPISGHTALYWYRQSLGQGLEFLIYFQGNSAPDKSGLPSDRFSAERTGGSVSTLTIQRTQQEDSAVYLCASSLFKNIQYFGAGTRLSVL.